The subject of this entry is one TCR beta chain. Its cognate antigen is unknown. The sample belongs to a study of post-analysis software for immune sequencing data. Study information: The courses of disease that were included comprised relapsing-remitting, secondary progressive and progressive-relapsing multiple sclerosis.

This CDR3 has 16 residues. J was trimmed by 4 bases and V by 0 bases; bases with no gene match: 5. Germline CDR1 reads SGHTA; CDR2 reads FQGNSA. Included in the TCR beta cDNA libraries were unique molecular identifiers. Around 500,000 cDNA molecules came from roughly 0.93 to 9.6 million T cells. Using its own MiXCR run on the PCR reads, TCRdb lists one record per CDR3 protein. The sample holds roughly 730,000 distinct CDR3 sequences, 25% to 30% seen once. Study results and limitations: F-measure co-clustering was strong for batch-matched samples. Multiple sclerosis patients showed significantly lower normalized Chao1 diversity than controls did. Elevated frequency relative to controls characterized several TRBV segments in patients, TRBV5-6, TRBV5-1 and TRBV20-1 among them.

The sample consisted of blood. This TCR was sampled from a girl aged 10 to 17 with multiple sclerosis. The J gene is TRBJ2-3, the V gene TRBV7-2; 9 positions match TRBD2. DNA of the CDR3: TGTGCCAGCAGCTTAGCAGGCGGGGGGGCGCCAGATACGCAGTATTTT. As protein: CASSLAGGGAPDTQYF.